This TCR beta chain was documented in a study of spatial heterogeneity in lung cancer. In the study overall: Raw-read counts averaged over ten per unique TCR and UMI combination. Study conclusions and caveats: Compared with follow-up, resection was when ubiquitous expanded tumor TCRs appeared in blood more.

Germline CDR1 MDHEN, CDR2 SYDVKM. V dropped 8 bases and J dropped 4; count of bases not matched to a gene: 13. There are 15 residues in the CDR3. Each TCR cDNA molecule bore a unique molecular identifier. TCRdb re-called the 5' RACE reads with MiXCR, one entry per CDR3 protein. The sample holds about 48,000 distinct CDR3 sequences, about 5.8% seen once. The time point: sample taken at primary tumor resection. At least ten counts were recorded for this clonotype. Its target is not known. The V and J genes are TRBV28 and TRBJ1-1, with 7 bases aligning to TRBD1. The sequences come from PBMCs, collected at surgery. This TCR came from a male donor with early-stage non-small cell lung cancer. DNA of the CDR3: TGTGCCAGCCTCCAGGGGGGGGTAGGGGGCACTGAAGCTTTCTTT. It codes for CASLQGGVGGTEAFF.